One sample yielded the 2 T cell receptor beta chains listed below, sequenced in a study of shared clonotypes between healthy human individuals. Naive CD8 isolation took CD45RO-negative cells positively selected for CCR7 and excluded terminally differentiated effector memory CD45RA+ cells. Sequencing was performed with immunoSEQ multiplex PCR; in TCRdb, only in-frame clones are kept and a portion is missing. The sample lists under 1 million clones, around 93% occurring once. Sequencing was carried out using naive CD8+ T cells sorted from blood. The receptors stem from a man under 40 in good health.

The chain links TRBV4-1 to TRBJ1-4, with unresolved D. This CDR3 spans 16 amino acids. Germline V gene lookup returns CDR1 MGHRA and CDR2 YSYEKL. The germline V and J ends were trimmed by 1 base and 4 bases, with 13 bases remaining between them. The CDR3 reads CASSQGGGAYNEKLFF. The CDR3 nucleotides read TGCGCCAGCAGCCAAGGAGGTGGAGCTTATAATGAAAAACTGTTTTTT.

The chain is built from TRBV27 and TRBJ1-5; tentatively, D is TRBD1 (5 bases). This CDR3 has 18 amino acids. V lost 6 bases and J lost 7, with 28 bases in between. Germline V lookup: CDR1 MNHEY, CDR2 SMNVEV (reference sequence). CDR3 DNA: TGTGCCAGCAGACCAAAGACCTCAAGGGGTTTGGTTTGGCAGCCCCAGCATTTT. Encoded protein: CASRPKTSRGLVWQPQHF.